These T cell receptor beta chains were read from a single sample in a study of blood T cell repertoires in COVID-19. The table came from immunoSEQ multiplex PCR; TCRdb's copy has only in-frame clones and leaves some out. Here the sample spans 250,000 to 300,000 clones, about nine tenths being singletons. The specimen sequenced was peripheral blood. These receptors all stem from a woman aged 40 to 50 who had recovered from COVID-19. Both conserved end residues are part of each CDR3. The D gene is left open where the match is weak. Clone size is given for some rows only: seen once, a few or many times, or a class if the clone is expanded.

cdr3_nt: TGCGCCAGCAGCCAAGAATGGGACACCGCAACTAATGAAAAACTGTTTTTT
cdr3_aa: CASSQEWDTATNEKLFF
j_call: TRBJ1-4
clone_size: -
v_call: TRBV4-1
d_call: -
cdr3_length: 17

cdr3_nt: TGCAGCCTGGGGGGACGACTGGCGGATACGCAGTATTTT
cdr3_aa: CSLGGRLADTQYF
j_call: TRBJ2-3
clone_size: -
v_call: TRBV29-1
d_call: -
cdr3_length: 13

cdr3_nt: TGTGCCAGTAGTATAGGTCAGGGGTGGCAGCCCCAGCATTTT
cdr3_aa: CASSIGQGWQPQHF
j_call: TRBJ1-5
clone_size: -
v_call: TRBV19
d_call: -
cdr3_length: 14

cdr3_nt: TGTGCCAGCAGTGATGGGTGGGCTAGCGGGAGCATTGAGCAGTACTTC
cdr3_aa: CASSDGWASGSIEQYF
j_call: TRBJ2-7
clone_size: -
v_call: TRBV2
d_call: TRBD2
cdr3_length: 16

cdr3_nt: TGTGCCAGCCGGGGACAGGGCTCCTACGAGCAGTACTTC
cdr3_aa: CASRGQGSYEQYF
j_call: TRBJ2-7
clone_size: -
v_call: TRBV19
d_call: TRBD1
cdr3_length: 13

cdr3_nt: TGTGCCTGGGGGATGGGACTCCCCCGAACACCCCTCCACTTT
cdr3_aa: CAWGMGLPRTPLHF
j_call: TRBJ1-6
clone_size: -
v_call: TRBV30
d_call: -
cdr3_length: 14

cdr3_nt: TGTGCCAGCAGCAAGGGGTCCCCCTACGAGCAGTACTTC
cdr3_aa: CASSKGSPYEQYF
j_call: TRBJ2-7
clone_size: few
v_call: TRBV12-3/TRBV12-4
d_call: -
cdr3_length: 13

cdr3_nt: TGTGCCAGCAGTAAGAGGGGGGAGACCCAGTACTTC
cdr3_aa: CASSKRGETQYF
j_call: TRBJ2-5
clone_size: -
v_call: TRBV28
d_call: -
cdr3_length: 12

cdr3_nt: TGTGCCACCTCGTGGGCAGGGGAGGGCTATGGCTACACCTTC
cdr3_aa: CATSWAGEGYGYTF
j_call: TRBJ1-2
clone_size: -
v_call: TRBV6-5
d_call: -
cdr3_length: 14

cdr3_nt: TGTGCCAGCAGCCCACGGGAGGACGTGGGGAATGAGCAGTTCTTC
cdr3_aa: CASSPREDVGNEQFF
j_call: TRBJ2-1
clone_size: -
v_call: TRBV7-3
d_call: TRBD2
cdr3_length: 15

cdr3_nt: TGCGCCAGCACCCCCCTGGTGGGAGTCTACAATGAGCAGTTCTTC
cdr3_aa: CASTPLVGVYNEQFF
j_call: TRBJ2-1
clone_size: -
v_call: TRBV10-2
d_call: -
cdr3_length: 15

cdr3_nt: TGTGCCAGCAGCGGGGAGCCGAAGTTAGCGGGAAAAAGCTCCTACAATGAGCAGTTCTTC
cdr3_aa: CASSGEPKLAGKSSYNEQFF
j_call: TRBJ2-1
clone_size: -
v_call: TRBV9
d_call: TRBD2
cdr3_length: 20

cdr3_nt: TGCGCCAGCCGTCCCCGAAGGGACTGGGATGAGCAGTTCTTC
cdr3_aa: CASRPRRDWDEQFF
j_call: TRBJ2-1
clone_size: once
v_call: TRBV10-1
d_call: -
cdr3_length: 14

cdr3_nt: TGTGCCACCAGTCCCCTAGCGGGAGGGCCTGGCACCGGGGAGCTGTTTTTT
cdr3_aa: CATSPLAGGPGTGELFF
j_call: TRBJ2-2
clone_size: once
v_call: TRBV24-1
d_call: TRBD2
cdr3_length: 17

cdr3_nt: TGTGCCACCAGCAGAGATTTTTACAGCAGCACAGATACGCAGTATTTT
cdr3_aa: CATSRDFYSSTDTQYF
j_call: TRBJ2-3
clone_size: -
v_call: TRBV15
d_call: -
cdr3_length: 16

cdr3_nt: TGCAGCGCCCTAGGCGGGACGACCTATGGCTACACCTTC
cdr3_aa: CSALGGTTYGYTF
j_call: TRBJ1-2
clone_size: -
v_call: TRBV29-1
d_call: -
cdr3_length: 13

cdr3_nt: TGTGCCAGCAGCCCCACAGCGGAATTTAGCACAGATACGCAGTATTTT
cdr3_aa: CASSPTAEFSTDTQYF
j_call: TRBJ2-3
clone_size: -
v_call: TRBV9
d_call: -
cdr3_length: 16

cdr3_nt: TGTGCCAGTAAGCCGACATGGTCTCAAGAGACCCAGTACTTC
cdr3_aa: CASKPTWSQETQYF
j_call: TRBJ2-5
clone_size: -
v_call: TRBV19
d_call: -
cdr3_length: 14

cdr3_nt: TGTGCCAGCAGCCAAGGCGACCTAGCGGGAGGGAACACCGGGGAGCTGTTTTTT
cdr3_aa: CASSQGDLAGGNTGELFF
j_call: TRBJ2-2
clone_size: -
v_call: TRBV3-1/TRBV3-2
d_call: TRBD2
cdr3_length: 18

cdr3_nt: TGTGCCAGCAGCGAGAGCGGGGTATCCTACAATGAGCAGTTCTTC
cdr3_aa: CASSESGVSYNEQFF
j_call: TRBJ2-1
clone_size: once
v_call: TRBV9
d_call: TRBD2
cdr3_length: 15

cdr3_nt: TGTGCCAGCAGCTTGTCTAGCGGGAGCTGGAATGAGCAGTTCTTC
cdr3_aa: CASSLSSGSWNEQFF
j_call: TRBJ2-1
clone_size: -
v_call: TRBV5-6
d_call: TRBD2
cdr3_length: 15

cdr3_nt: TGTGCCAGCAGCCCCGACAGGGGGATAGGTCAGCCCCAGCATTTT
cdr3_aa: CASSPDRGIGQPQHF
j_call: TRBJ1-5
clone_size: -
v_call: TRBV5-4
d_call: TRBD1
cdr3_length: 15

cdr3_nt: TGTGCCAGCTCACACCCCGGGACAGGTGAGGGCGAGCAGTTCTTC
cdr3_aa: CASSHPGTGEGEQFF
j_call: TRBJ2-1
clone_size: -
v_call: TRBV18
d_call: TRBD1
cdr3_length: 15

cdr3_nt: TGTGCCAGCAGTACAACAGGGAGAGCCCTCCACTTT
cdr3_aa: CASSTTGRALHF
j_call: TRBJ1-6
clone_size: -
v_call: TRBV28
d_call: -
cdr3_length: 12

cdr3_nt: TGTGCCTGGGTGGGACAGTCTAATTCACCCCTCCACTTT
cdr3_aa: CAWVGQSNSPLHF
j_call: TRBJ1-6
clone_size: -
v_call: TRBV30
d_call: TRBD1
cdr3_length: 13

cdr3_nt: TGTGCCAGTAGTGGGACGGCGGACAGGGATCGCCCAGATACGCAGTATTTT
cdr3_aa: CASSGTADRDRPDTQYF
j_call: TRBJ2-3
clone_size: -
v_call: TRBV19
d_call: TRBD1
cdr3_length: 17

cdr3_nt: TGTGCCAGCAGCTTAGCGCTCTCGGGGGGCCAGCCCCAGCATTTT
cdr3_aa: CASSLALSGGQPQHF
j_call: TRBJ1-5
clone_size: -
v_call: TRBV7-2
d_call: -
cdr3_length: 15

cdr3_nt: TGTGCCTGTTCTCGGCGGAATCGTGCCGGGGAGCTGTTTTTT
cdr3_aa: CACSRRNRAGELFF
j_call: TRBJ2-2
clone_size: -
v_call: TRBV30
d_call: -
cdr3_length: 14

cdr3_nt: TGTGCCACCAGTGAATCCGTTGGAAACACCATATATTTT
cdr3_aa: CATSESVGNTIYF
j_call: TRBJ1-3
clone_size: once
v_call: TRBV24-1
d_call: -
cdr3_length: 13

cdr3_nt: TGTGCCAGTACTGAACAGGGGTCCAAAAACATTCAGTACTTC
cdr3_aa: CASTEQGSKNIQYF
j_call: TRBJ2-4
clone_size: once
v_call: TRBV19
d_call: TRBD1
cdr3_length: 14

cdr3_nt: TGTGCCACCAGTGATCCCGGACTAGCGGTTCAAGAGACCCAGTACTTC
cdr3_aa: CATSDPGLAVQETQYF
j_call: TRBJ2-5
clone_size: -
v_call: TRBV24-1
d_call: TRBD2
cdr3_length: 16

cdr3_nt: TGTGCCATCTCCGGGACAGGGGGCTCTGAAGCTTTCTTT
cdr3_aa: CAISGTGGSEAFF
j_call: TRBJ1-1
clone_size: -
v_call: TRBV6-1
d_call: TRBD1
cdr3_length: 13

cdr3_nt: TGTGCCAGCAGCATGCCCCCCCAAGGGGCACCCTATAATTCACCCCTCCACTTT
cdr3_aa: CASSMPPQGAPYNSPLHF
j_call: TRBJ1-6
clone_size: -
v_call: TRBV7-9
d_call: -
cdr3_length: 18

cdr3_nt: TGTGCCAGCAGTTTTCCCTCAGCGGTGGGGAATGAGCAGTTCTTC
cdr3_aa: CASSFPSAVGNEQFF
j_call: TRBJ2-1
clone_size: -
v_call: TRBV28
d_call: -
cdr3_length: 15

cdr3_nt: TGTGCCAGCAGTTTTGGGTCGGCGGGAGTCTTGGGTTACGAGCAGTACTTC
cdr3_aa: CASSFGSAGVLGYEQYF
j_call: TRBJ2-7
clone_size: -
v_call: TRBV28
d_call: TRBD2
cdr3_length: 17